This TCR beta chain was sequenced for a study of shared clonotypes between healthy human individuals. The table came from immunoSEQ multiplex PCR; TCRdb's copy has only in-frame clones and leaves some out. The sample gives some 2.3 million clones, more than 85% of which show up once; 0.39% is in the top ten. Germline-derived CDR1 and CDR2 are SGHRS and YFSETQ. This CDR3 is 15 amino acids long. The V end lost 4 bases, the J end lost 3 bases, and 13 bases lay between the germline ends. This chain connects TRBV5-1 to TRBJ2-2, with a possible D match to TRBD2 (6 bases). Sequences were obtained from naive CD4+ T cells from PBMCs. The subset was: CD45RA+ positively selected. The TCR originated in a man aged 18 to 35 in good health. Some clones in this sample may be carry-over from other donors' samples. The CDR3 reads CASSAGRGYTGELFF. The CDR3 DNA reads TGCGCCAGCAGCGCGGGACGGGGATACACCGGGGAGCTGTTTTTT.